Listed below are T cell receptor beta chains from one sample, sequenced in a study of blood T cell repertoires in COVID-19. Clones were read by immunoSEQ multiplex PCR, and TCRdb kept only the in-frame ones, dropping some. The table lists around 300,000 clones, nearly 90% of them singletons. Material for sequencing was PBMCs or T cells enriched from blood (not recorded which). Receptors originate from a woman aged 18-30 years with acute COVID-19. Each CDR3 is given with its conserved first and last residue. The listing skips clone size in some rows; elsewhere it reads once, few, many or a size class.

v_gene	abundance	j_gene	CDR3aa
TRBV7-8	-	TRBJ1-1	CASSLAFGGTEAFF
TRBV4-3	-	TRBJ1-5	CASSQGRSGASQHF
TRBV6-5	-	TRBJ2-3	CASTWEGLPDTQYF
TRBV6-1	-	TRBJ2-3	CASSQAGGPSTDTQYF
TRBV13	-	TRBJ1-2	CASSRGGANYGYTF
TRBV19	-	TRBJ2-7	CATNSGQGLDEQYF
TRBV18	-	TRBJ1-4	CASSPPGGGRDEKLFF
TRBV6-5	few	TRBJ2-7	CASSVGQSYEQYF
TRBV30	-	TRBJ1-5	CAWSKTGNSNQPQHF
TRBV6-2/TRBV6-3	-	TRBJ1-2	CASSVRNGLNYGYTF
TRBV14	-	TRBJ1-2	CASSRLVNYGYTF
TRBV4-2	-	TRBJ1-4	CASSQGTTGTNEKLFF
TRBV19	-	TRBJ1-5	CASSIRISNQPQHF
TRBV4-1	once	TRBJ1-2	CASSQDLRGWALGYGYTF
TRBV7-8	-	TRBJ1-2	CASKKGGSLGSDGYTF
TRBV7-3	-	TRBJ1-4	CASSLGVNEKLFF
TRBV6-5	-	TRBJ2-5	CASRPTRGQETQYF
TRBV9	-	TRBJ1-1	CASSVGVTGRNTEAFF
TRBV11-2	-	TRBJ2-5	CASSLPPSQVSETQYF
TRBV5-8	-	TRBJ2-3	CASWAYLGAGTDTQYF
TRBV7-9	-	TRBJ2-5	CASSWERAGVFLETQYF
TRBV2	once	TRBJ2-4	CASSEGQGNIQYF
TRBV27	-	TRBJ1-6	CASSLTGGNSPLHF
TRBV2	-	TRBJ2-7	CASSVGHVWGYEQYF
TRBV9	-	TRBJ1-4	CASSVKQGGEKLFF
TRBV23-1	-	TRBJ2-6	CASSQTPQRGSGANVLTF
TRBV19	-	TRBJ2-1	CASNDRGPYNEQFF
TRBV15	-	TRBJ2-7	CATSRVSPGDRQQYF
TRBV4-2	few	TRBJ1-5	CASSQDGAYSNQPQHF
TRBV6-6	-	TRBJ2-7	CASSPTGGGYEQYF
TRBV12-3/TRBV12-4	-	TRBJ1-5	CASSFSSYQPQHF
TRBV5-8	-	TRBJ1-1	CASELSLNTEAFF
TRBV11-2	-	TRBJ2-7	CASSLEAGGSYEQYF
TRBV30	-	TRBJ1-3	CAWSRQGNTIYF
TRBV10-1	-	TRBJ2-1	CASSETRASGANEQFF
TRBV7-8	-	TRBJ1-1	CASSLARSGVWDTEAFF
TRBV29-1	-	TRBJ2-1	CSAPLWGANNEQFF
TRBV28	-	TRBJ2-3	CASSLSAASGSTDTQYF
TRBV4-2	-	TRBJ2-7	CASSYRRGLAGSYEQYF
TRBV5-4	once	TRBJ2-7	CASSPSGTGFYEQYF
TRBV12-3/TRBV12-4	-	TRBJ1-6	CASSFPDSPLHF
TRBV7-2	-	TRBJ1-3	CASSLALGGSNTIYF
TRBV28	-	TRBJ2-6	CASSETGAGANVLTF
TRBV25-1	-	TRBJ1-1	CASRRTGGEFTEAFF
TRBV7-2	-	TRBJ2-1	CASSLSGTSYNEQFF
TRBV30	-	TRBJ2-1	CAWSRQNNEQFF
TRBV4-3	once	TRBJ1-4	CASSQDPPDEKLFF
TRBV28	few	TRBJ1-5	CASSLTGGRVNQPQHF
TRBV14	-	TRBJ2-3	CASSQPGLAGGSNPDTQYF
TRBV28	once	TRBJ2-2	CASSLAGSNTGELFF
TRBV24-1	-	TRBJ2-2	CATSDSGTNYDHTGELFF
TRBV7-9	-	TRBJ1-1	CASSPTQASGAFF
TRBV11-2	-	TRBJ2-3	CASSLRTGADTQYF
TRBV11-2	-	TRBJ2-1	CASSLALAGVGYNEQFF
TRBV15	-	TRBJ1-1	CATSYPRVGEAFF
TRBV27	once	TRBJ2-7	CASRRAQAYEQYF
TRBV7-2	-	TRBJ1-5	CASSAWDRGFNQPQHF
TRBV10-2	-	TRBJ2-7	CASRPGLAGGPYEQYF
TRBV7-8	once	TRBJ1-1	CASSLQGSGTEAFF